This passage covers 29 T cell receptor beta chains from one sample sequenced in a study of T cells in tuberculosis. Only in-frame clones appear in the TCRdb table, and some are missing; sequencing was by immunoSEQ multiplex PCR. The table records tens of thousands of clones, 85% to 95% of them present only once. The sample was PBMCs. These receptors came from a donor aged 10 to 29 with latent tuberculosis or without tuberculosis infection. Some clones in this sample may be carry-over from other donors' samples.

The V call is TRBV6-6, the J call TRBJ2-7; 9 bases are shared with TRBD1. The CDR3 sequence is 13 residues long. Germline values: CDR1 MNHNY, CDR2 SVGAGI (reference sequence). V dropped 6 bases and J dropped 2; count of bases not matched to a gene: 2. Here the CDR3 DNA reads TGTGCCAGCAGCGGACAGGGGCCCTACGAGCAGTACTTC. It yields the protein CASSGQGPYEQYF.

The rearrangement uses TRBV7-2 and TRBJ1-1; D is ambiguous. V was clipped by 5 bases and J by 1 base, with 8 bases between them. The CDR3 length is 13 residues. Germline-derived CDR1 and CDR2 are SGHTA and FQGNSA. This CDR3 reads CASSTTRNTEAFF. In DNA, the CDR3 is TGTGCCAGCAGCACCACAAGGAACACTGAAGCTTTCTTT.

This chain links TRBV19 with TRBJ1-5; TRBD1 is a possible D gene (6 bases). This CDR3 has 13 residues. Trimming removed 3 bases at V and 5 bases at J, with 8 bases between. Germline CDR1 reads LNHDA; CDR2 reads SQIVND (reference sequence). CDR3 DNA: TGTGCCAGTAGTATCCAGGGGCATCAGCCCCAGCATTTT. The encoded protein is CASSIQGHQPQHF.

The V call is TRBV28, the J call TRBJ2-3; 11 positions agree with TRBD2. V was clipped by 5 bases and J by 5 bases; unmatched bases: 21. CDR1 and CDR2 (germline): MDHEN, SYDVKM. The CDR3 totals 20 residues. The CDR3 loop is CASSPRTGYSLAGALDTQYF. In DNA form, the CDR3 reads TGTGCCAGCAGTCCTCGGACAGGGTATTCACTAGCGGGGGCCTTAGATACGCAGTATTTT.

The rearrangement uses TRBV5-6 and TRBJ1-4; TRBD1 aligns across 9 bases. Germline assignment: CDR1 SGHDT and CDR2 YYEEEE. This CDR3 has 16 residues. Germline trimming cut 1 base from V and 3 bases from J; bases unmatched to any gene: 4. CDR3: CASSLRQGGSNEKLFF. CDR3 nucleotides: TGTGCCAGCAGCTTGAGACAGGGGGGTTCTAATGAAAAACTGTTTTTT. Full variable domain (remainder filled in from reference TRBV5-6 and TRBJ1-4): DAGVTQSPTHLIKTRGQQVTLRCSPKSGHDTVSWYQQALGQGPQFIFQYYEEEERQRGNFPDRFSGHQFPNYSSELNVNALLLGDSALYLCASSLRQGGSNEKLFFGSGTQLSVL.

V and J are TRBV6-5 and TRBJ2-3; 11 bases map to TRBD2. The CDR3 has 13 residues. After removal of 6 bases from V and 12 bases from J, the junction contained 8 bases not matched to a gene. Per germline, CDR1 MNHEY and CDR2 SVGAGI. The CDR3 loop reads CASSRLAGLSQYF. As DNA, the CDR3 is TGTGCCAGCAGCCGACTAGCGGGGTTATCCCAGTATTTT.

The sample holds one count of this clone. The rearrangement uses TRBV6-1 and TRBJ1-1; TRBD1 matches at 9 bases. Per germline, CDR1 MNHNS and CDR2 SASEGT. CDR3 size: 15 residues. The V segment lost 8 bases and the J segment 6 bases; nucleotides outside the gene matches: 13. The CDR3 protein is CASGPGQGSLAEAFF. Here the CDR3 DNA reads TGTGCCAGCGGCCCGGGACAGGGTAGTTTAGCTGAAGCTTTCTTT.

This rearrangement joins TRBV7-9 to TRBJ2-1; D remains ambiguous. Looked up from germline, CDR1 is SEHNR and CDR2 is FQNEAQ (reference sequence). This CDR3 has 12 residues. Trimming stripped 2 bases from V and 5 bases from J, with 4 bases between. The chain's CDR3 is CASSLSDNEQFF. The CDR3 DNA sequence: TGTGCCAGCAGCTTATCCGACAATGAGCAGTTCTTC.

This clone occurred once. This sample also contains other DNA sequences that code for the same CDR3. The genes are TRBV4-1 and TRBJ2-1; maybe TRBD2 (6 bases). CDR1 is MGHRA, CDR2 YSYEKL, per germline. This CDR3 is 15 amino acids long. V was cut by 0 bases and J by 4 bases, with 10 bases left in between. The DNA for the CDR3 is TGCGCCAGCAGCCAAGATCCCGGGACTTACAATGAGCAGTTCTTC. Its protein is CASSQDPGTYNEQFF.

V is TRBV6-5 and J is TRBJ1-1, with TRBD1 as a possible D gene (6 bases). The CDR3 sequence is 12 residues long. In germline, CDR1 is MNHEY, CDR2 SVGAGI. With 6 bases removed from V and 10 bases from J, the gap between germline ends came to 15 bases. DNA of the CDR3: TGTGCCAGCAGAACTGGGGGGGGGCGAGCTTTCTTT. It is translated as CASRTGGGRAFF.

The chain combines TRBV7-9 with TRBJ1-5; tentatively, D is TRBD1 (5 bases). This CDR3 contains 12 residues. The V gene's germline CDR1 is SEHNR and CDR2 FQNEAQ (reference sequence). V lost 5 bases and J 6 bases, leaving 8 bases between the germline ends. This CDR3 is CASSQDSQPQHF. CDR3 sequence (DNA): TGTGCCAGCAGCCAAGACAGTCAGCCCCAGCATTTT.

V is TRBV5-1 and J is TRBJ1-2; TRBD1 is a possible D gene (6 bases). Germline V lookup: CDR1 SGHRS, CDR2 YFSETQ. Trimming removed 0 bases from V and 6 bases from J, with 18 bases in between. The CDR3 has 16 amino acids. The chain's CDR3 is CASSLGASGGRDGYTF. The DNA of the CDR3 is TGCGCCAGCAGCTTGGGTGCATCGGGGGGGCGAGATGGCTACACCTTC.

This clone was seen more than once but under ten times. The chain combines TRBV9 with TRBJ2-7, with D perhaps matching TRBD2 (7 bases). CDR3 length: 15 amino acids. The germline V and J ends were trimmed by 0 bases and 6 bases, with 16 bases remaining between them. CDR1 is SGDLS and CDR2 is YYNGEE in the germline V gene. CDR3 residues: CASSVGAEGGREQYF. In DNA form, the CDR3 reads TGTGCCAGCAGCGTAGGGGCGGAGGGGGGGCGCGAGCAGTACTTC.

V usage is TRBV27 and J usage is TRBJ2-6; 7 nucleotides agree with TRBD1. The germline V gene has CDR1 MNHEY and CDR2 SMNVEV (reference sequence). This CDR3 has 18 amino acids. The V and J ends lost 5 bases and 0 bases, in that order; junction bases with no gene match: 10. CDR3 DNA: TGTGCCAGCAGTGTCCGGGACAGAAGCTACTCTGGGGCCAACGTCCTGACTTTC. It codes for CASSVRDRSYSGANVLTF.

This rearrangement joins TRBV2 to TRBJ2-1, with TRBD2 identical over 7 bases. The CDR3 has 14 amino acids. Germline trimming cut 6 bases from V and 9 bases from J; bases unmatched to any gene: 11. CDR1 and CDR2 from the germline V gene are SNHLY and FYNNEI. CDR3 sequence reads: CASRAGVAVGEQFF. The CDR3, as DNA: TGTGCCAGCAGGGCGGGGGTGGCGGTAGGTGAGCAGTTCTTC.

This clone was recorded a few times. The chain links TRBV6-5 to TRBJ1-6; D remains ambiguous. The CDR3 is made up of 13 amino acids. Looked up from germline, CDR1 is MNHEY and CDR2 is SVGAGI. V lost 7 bases and J 7 bases, leaving 11 bases between the germline ends. The CDR3 here is CASKSGVNSPLHF. The CDR3 DNA reads TGTGCCAGCAAATCTGGAGTGAATTCACCCCTCCACTTT.

The chain recombines TRBV4-2 with TRBJ2-7; TRBD1 agrees at 7 bases. V was pared by 4 bases and J by 0 bases, with 9 bases of the junction left unmatched. The CDR3 spans 16 residues. Per the germline V gene, CDR1 is LGHNA and CDR2 is YNFKEQ. The CDR3 DNA reads as TGTGCCAGCAGCCCTGCAATAGGGGACAGCTCCTACGAGCAGTACTTC. Its protein is CASSPAIGDSSYEQYF.

The rearrangement joins TRBV5-4 to TRBJ2-7; D may be TRBD1 (6 bases). The CDR3 has 13 residues. CDR1 and CDR2 from the germline V gene are SGHNT and YYREEE (reference sequence). Trimming removed 1 base from V and 2 bases from J, with 7 bases in between. The CDR3 reads CASSLRGTYEQYF. In DNA, the CDR3 is TGTGCCAGCAGCTTGAGGGGGACCTACGAGCAGTACTTC.

The chain employs TRBV6-5 and TRBJ1-1, with 7 bases aligning to TRBD1. The CDR3 sequence is 14 residues long. After removal of 2 bases from V and 4 bases from J, the junction contained 4 bases not matched to a gene. The V gene's germline CDR1 is MNHEY and CDR2 SVGAGI. CDR3 in amino acids: CASSYVSGGTEAFF. The CDR3 nucleotides read TGTGCCAGCAGTTACGTTTCAGGGGGCACTGAAGCTTTCTTT.

J is TRBJ2-7 and V is TRBV19; 9 nucleotides align to TRBD2. This CDR3 is 14 amino acids long. Germline CDR1 is LNHDA and CDR2 is SQIVND (reference sequence). The junction had 4 bases not matched to a gene; V was cut back by 5 bases and J by 2 bases. DNA for the CDR3: TGTGCCAGTAGTGTTGCGGGAGGGCCCTACGAGCAGTACTTC. The encoded protein is CASSVAGGPYEQYF.

This clone was seen once. This chain uses TRBV7-6 with TRBJ2-1; 10 positions match TRBD2. CDR1 SGHVS and CDR2 FNYEAQ come from the germline V gene. This CDR3 has 14 amino acids. J lost 7 bases, V lost 1 base, and 1 base had no gene match. In nucleotides, the CDR3 is TGTGCCAGCAGCTTAGTACTAGCGGGAAATGAGCAGTTCTTC. Translated: CASSLVLAGNEQFF.

The chain has TRBV5-1 and TRBJ2-2, with D tentatively TRBD1 (5 bases). Germline V lookup: CDR1 SGHRS, CDR2 YFSETQ. The CDR3 contains 17 residues. V shed 0 bases and J shed 6 bases, with 18 bases lying between them. CDR3 residues: CASSLGPRGGDSGELFF. The CDR3 nucleotides are TGCGCCAGCAGCTTGGGCCCAAGGGGCGGAGACTCCGGGGAGCTGTTTTTT. Using reference TRBV5-1 and TRBJ2-2 for the parts outside the CDR3, the full variable domain is KAGVTQTPRYLIKTRGQQVTLSCSPISGHRSVSWYQQTPGQGLQFLFEYFSETQRNKGNFPGRFSGRQFSNSRSEMNVSTLELGDSALYLCASSLGPRGGDSGELFFGEGSRLTVL.

The chain joins TRBV4-2 to TRBJ2-2; the D gene is possibly TRBD1 (6 bases). CDR1 is LGHNA and CDR2 is YNFKEQ in the germline V gene. Between the trimmed V and J ends, which lost 0 bases and 4 bases, there was a span of 15 bases. The length of the CDR3 is 17 residues. CDR3 loop: CASSQEIGQGTTGELFF. In DNA form, the CDR3 reads TGTGCCAGCAGCCAAGAAATTGGGCAGGGGACCACCGGGGAGCTGTTTTTT.

The J gene is TRBJ1-1, the V gene TRBV30, with D perhaps matching TRBD1 (6 bases). V was pared by 4 bases and J by 5 bases, with 17 bases between. CDR1 is GTSNPN, CDR2 SVGIG, per germline (reference sequence). The CDR3 totals 14 residues. CDR3 coding DNA: TGTGCCTGGAAGGGGACATCCCTAGGGACTGAAGCTTTCTTT. Translation gives CAWKGTSLGTEAFF. Complete variable domain (other parts from reference TRBV30 and TRBJ1-1): SQTIHQWPATLVQPVGSPLSLECTVEGTSNPNLYWYRQAAGRGLQLLFYSVGIGQISSEVPQNLSASRPQDRQFILSSKKLLLSDSGFYLCAWKGTSLGTEAFFGQGTRLTVV.

The chain couples TRBV7-9 to TRBJ1-2; 7 bases are shared with TRBD1. This CDR3 has 15 amino acids. V lost 1 base and J lost 8; bases outside the gene matches: 10. Germline CDR1 is SEHNR and CDR2 is FQNEAQ (reference sequence). The CDR3 sequence: CASSLDKDRAGGYTF. In DNA form, the CDR3 reads TGTGCCAGCAGCTTAGACAAAGACAGGGCAGGCGGCTACACCTTC. Full variable domain (missing parts from reference TRBV7-9 and TRBJ1-2): DTGVSQNPRHKITKRGQNVTFRCDPISEHNRLYWYRQTLGQGPEFLTYFQNEAQLEKSRLLSDRFSAERPKGSFSTLEIQRTEQGDSAMYLCASSLDKDRAGGYTFGSGTRLTVV.

This clone was detected only once. The chain recombines TRBV10-3 with TRBJ1-1; 9 bases align to TRBD1. The germline V gene encodes CDR1 ENHRY and CDR2 SYGVKD. Trimming at V came to 8 bases and at J to 0 bases, leaving 4 bases not matched to a gene. The CDR3 runs to 14 residues. The CDR3 DNA follows: TGTGCCATCCGACGGACAGGGGTGAACACTGAAGCTTTCTTT. Translating it yields CAIRRTGVNTEAFF.

The chain links TRBV5-4 to TRBJ2-5, with TRBD1 identical over 7 bases. The V segment lost 7 bases and the J segment 2 bases; nucleotides outside the gene matches: 5. The CDR3 covers 13 residues. Germline CDR1 reads SGHNT; CDR2 reads YYREEE (reference sequence). As DNA, the CDR3 is TGTGCCAGCCATAGGGGGCTTCAAGAGACCCAGTACTTC. The encoded protein is CASHRGLQETQYF.

The V call is TRBV6-6, the J call TRBJ2-6; D not resolved. Germline assignment: CDR1 MNHNY and CDR2 SVGAGI (reference sequence). The CDR3 covers 15 residues. V was shortened by 6 bases and J by 0 bases, with 9 bases between the two germline ends. Here the CDR3 DNA reads TGTGCCAGCAGGCGAACAGTCTCTGGGGCCAACGTCCTGACTTTC. Its protein is CASRRTVSGANVLTF.

The chain recombines TRBV10-3 with TRBJ2-1; TRBD1 agrees at 7 bases. The CDR3 covers 14 residues. Germline trimming cut 8 bases from V and 7 bases from J; bases unmatched to any gene: 11. CDR1 is ENHRY and CDR2 is SYGVKD in the germline V gene. CDR3 coding DNA: TGTGCCATCGGTGGAGAGACAGGGCATAATGAGCAGTTCTTC. This gives the protein CAIGGETGHNEQFF.